These T cell receptor beta chains were read from a single sample in a study of radiotherapy plus CTLA-4 blockade in lung cancer. The method was immunoSEQ multiplex PCR; TCRdb's version includes in-frame clones alone and lacks a portion of them. Here the sample spans about 110,000 clones, 85% being singletons. The sample was peripheral blood, taken from a patient treated with radiotherapy plus ipilimumab. The source is a human donor with non-small cell lung cancer that progressed on radiotherapy plus ipilimumab. Some clones in this sample may be carry-over from other donors' samples. The CDR3 runs from the conserved cysteine through the conserved F or W. Each record gives: J gene, V gene, clone size, D gene, CDR3 DNA, CDR3 protein. A D gene is named only where the DNA matches it firmly. Clone size is stated in some rows and not others, as once, few, many or a class when expanded.

>TRBJ2-3|TRBV11-2|-|-
TGTGCCAGCAGCCCAACAGGAACAGATACGCAGTATTTT
CASSPTGTDTQYF
>TRBJ1-2|TRBV5-6|-|TRBD1
TGTGCCAGCAGCTTGGTGGGACAGGGACTTGGAGACGGCTACACCTTC
CASSLVGQGLGDGYTF
>TRBJ2-3|TRBV5-1|-|TRBD1
TGCGCCAGCAGCGGACAGGGACCTAGGGCTAGGGATACGCAGTATTTT
CASSGQGPRARDTQYF
>TRBJ1-6|TRBV9|-|-
TGTGCCAGCAGCCCCCTCTCCTCTGATTCACCCCTCCACTTT
CASSPLSSDSPLHF
>TRBJ1-6|TRBV6-1|few|-
TGTGCCAGCAGTGAAATCGCAGGCTTGGGAAATTCACCCCTCCACTTT
CASSEIAGLGNSPLHF
>TRBJ2-2|TRBV18|-|TRBD1
TGTGCCAGCTCACCCCTACGACAGGGAAACACCGGGGAGCTGTTTTTT
CASSPLRQGNTGELFF
>TRBJ1-3|TRBV29-1|-|-
TGCAGCGTTGAAGCCGGAAACACCATATATTTT
CSVEAGNTIYF
>TRBJ1-2|TRBV19|-|TRBD1
TGTGCCAGTAGTGTTACAGGGGTGGAAGGCTACACCTTC
CASSVTGVEGYTF
>TRBJ2-2|TRBV2|-|-
TGTGCCACCTCGAGGAAGGGGGGGATGTGGGCCGGGGAGCTGTTTTTT
CATSRKGGMWAGELFF
>TRBJ2-3|TRBV10-3|-|TRBD1
TGTGCCACTTACAAGGGGGCTGGCACAGATACGCAGTATTTT
CATYKGAGTDTQYF
>TRBJ1-6|TRBV5-4|-|-
TGTGCCAGCAGCGTAGCCCGGAGCTCCTATAATTCACCCCTCCACTTT
CASSVARSSYNSPLHF
>TRBJ1-4|TRBV7-9|few|-
TGTGCCAGCAGCTTCGGGGGGCATGAAAAACTGTTTTTT
CASSFGGHEKLFF
>TRBJ1-6|TRBV2|-|TRBD1
TGTGCCAGCCGGACAGGGTTTAGTAATTCACCCCTCCACTTT
CASRTGFSNSPLHF
>TRBJ2-1|TRBV10-2|-|TRBD2
TGCGCCAGCATCCTTCAAGCGGGGGGCAGCTACAATGAGCAGTTCTTC
CASILQAGGSYNEQFF
>TRBJ2-3|TRBV19|-|-
TGTGCCAGTAGTATGGGAGGAGATACGCAGTATTTT
CASSMGGDTQYF
>TRBJ2-1|TRBV4-3|-|-
TGCGCCAGCAGCCAAGATTGGCGGAACAATGAGCAGTTCTTC
CASSQDWRNNEQFF
>TRBJ2-7|TRBV9|-|-
TGTGCCAGCAGCGTAGCTACGACGGACTACGAGCAGTACTTC
CASSVATTDYEQYF
>TRBJ1-5|TRBV6-1|-|-
TGTGCCAGCAGTGAAAATAGGGAGCAGCCCCAGCATTTT
CASSENREQPQHF
>TRBJ1-2|TRBV11-2|few|-
TGTGCCAGCAGCCCCCTTCCCCTGGACCTAAACTATGGCTACACCTTC
CASSPLPLDLNYGYTF
>TRBJ1-2|TRBV4-3|-|TRBD1
TGCGCCAGCAGTTCTGACAGGGTCGACTATGGCTACACCTTC
CASSSDRVDYGYTF
>TRBJ1-4|TRBV28|-|-
TGTGCCAGCAGTTATCTCGAGTCGTACGCTAATGAAAAACTGTTTTTT
CASSYLESYANEKLFF
>TRBJ2-3|TRBV6-6|-|TRBD2
TGTGCCAGCAGTTACGGGGGGGGCACAGATACGCAGTATTTT
CASSYGGGTDTQYF
>TRBJ2-6|TRBV14|-|-
TGTGCCAGCAGCCAACTTGGACATGCTGGGGCCAACGTCCTGACTTTC
CASSQLGHAGANVLTF
>TRBJ1-5|TRBV6-5|-|-
TGTGCCAGCAGTTATGCGCGGGGCGGGGAGCCCCAGCATTTT
CASSYARGGEPQHF